This entry describes one TCR beta chain. Its specificity is not known. The sample originates from a study of shared clonotypes between healthy human individuals. Whole-study context: Per donor, CD8 memory used one plate, CD8 naive used two, CD4 memory used three and CD4 naive used three.

The data were produced by immunoSEQ multiplex PCR, yet TCRdb's version contains in-frame clones alone and is incomplete. The sample contains 2 million to 2.5 million clones, 93% of which appear only once. The CDR3 loop spans 15 amino acids. CDR1 is KGHSH, CDR2 LQKENI, per germline. V dropped 0 bases and J dropped 7 bases, with 12 bases sitting between them. General study results and limits: Memory subsets generally showed lower estimated richness than naive subsets. Investigators expected sequencing depth to affect clonotype sharing among donors. A small donor pool kept down the genetic and exposure-history diversity that was represented.

The sequence was collected from a man between 18 and 29 years old in good health. Some clones in this sample may be carry-over from other donors' samples. Material for sequencing was naive CD4+ T cells from PBMCs. Subset: CD45RA+ positively selected. The gene calls are TRBV18 and TRBJ1-4; TRBD1 might be the D (6 bases). CDR3 sequence (DNA): TGTGCCAGCTCACCACCTGGACAGCGAGCTGAAAAACTGTTTTTT. As protein: CASSPPGQRAEKLFF. The variable domain in full, with the rest retrieved from reference TRBV18 and TRBJ1-4, is NAGVMQNPRHLVRRRGQEARLRCSPMKGHSHVYWYRQLPEEGLKFMVYLQKENIIDESGMPKERFSAEFPKEGPSILRIQQVVRGDSAAYFCASSPPGQRAEKLFFGSGTQLSVL.